A single sample is the source of the 2 T cell receptor beta chains below, sequenced in a study of blood T cell repertoires in COVID-19. Method: immunoSEQ multiplex PCR; TCRdb's copy keeps in-frame clones and lacks some. The table lists hundreds of thousands of clones, around 82% of them singletons. The specimen sequenced was peripheral blood. These receptors were collected from a woman at least 80 years old with active or convalescent COVID-19.

The chain combines TRBV2 with TRBJ2-7; 8 bases map to TRBD2. The CDR3 runs to 13 residues. The germline gives CDR1 SNHLY, CDR2 FYNNEI. Trimming cost V 1 base and J 7 bases; bases outside gene matches: 3. The CDR3 sequence: CASSEGLAREQYF. The CDR3 DNA is TGTGCCAGCAGTGAAGGACTAGCGCGGGAGCAGTACTTC.

The V gene is TRBV5-1, the J gene TRBJ1-2; 7 bases line up with TRBD1. The trim removed 0 bases at V and 1 base at J, leaving 9 bases unmatched. The CDR3 extends over 17 amino acids. CDR1 and CDR2 from the germline V gene are SGHRS and YFSETQ. The CDR3 here is CASSLAGNRGGNYGYTF. The CDR3 DNA is TGCGCCAGCAGCTTGGCCGGAAACAGGGGAGGTAACTATGGCTACACCTTC.